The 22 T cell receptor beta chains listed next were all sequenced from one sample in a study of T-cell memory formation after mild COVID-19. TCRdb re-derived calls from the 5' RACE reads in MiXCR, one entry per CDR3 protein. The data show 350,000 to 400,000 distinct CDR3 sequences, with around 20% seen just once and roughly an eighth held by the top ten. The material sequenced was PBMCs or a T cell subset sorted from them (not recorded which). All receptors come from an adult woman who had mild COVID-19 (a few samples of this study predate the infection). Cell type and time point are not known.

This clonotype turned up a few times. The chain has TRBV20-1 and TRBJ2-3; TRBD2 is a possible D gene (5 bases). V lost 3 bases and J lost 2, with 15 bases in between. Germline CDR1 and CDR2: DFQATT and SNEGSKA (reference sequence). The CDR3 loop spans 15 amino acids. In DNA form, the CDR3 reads TGCAGTGCTAGTCCCGGGAAACTTTACACAGATACGCAGTATTTT. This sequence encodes CSASPGKLYTDTQYF.

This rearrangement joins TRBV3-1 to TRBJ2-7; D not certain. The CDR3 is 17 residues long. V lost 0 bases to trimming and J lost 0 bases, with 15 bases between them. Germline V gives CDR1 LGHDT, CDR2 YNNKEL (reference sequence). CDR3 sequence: CASSQDREKGLSYEQYF. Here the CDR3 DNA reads TGTGCCAGCAGCCAAGATCGAGAAAAGGGTCTCTCCTACGAGCAGTACTTC.

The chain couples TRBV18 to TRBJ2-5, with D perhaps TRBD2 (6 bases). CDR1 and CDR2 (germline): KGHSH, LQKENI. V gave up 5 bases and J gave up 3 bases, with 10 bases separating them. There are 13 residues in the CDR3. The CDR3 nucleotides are TGTGCCAGCTCAACGGGAGTGGAAGAGACCCAGTACTTC. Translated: CASSTGVEETQYF.

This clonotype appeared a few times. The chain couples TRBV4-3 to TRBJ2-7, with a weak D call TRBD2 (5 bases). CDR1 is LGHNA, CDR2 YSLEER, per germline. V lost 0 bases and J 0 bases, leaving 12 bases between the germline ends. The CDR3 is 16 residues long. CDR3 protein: CASSQDPPGSSYEQYF. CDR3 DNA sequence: TGCGCCAGCAGCCAAGATCCCCCGGGGAGCTCCTACGAGCAGTACTTC.

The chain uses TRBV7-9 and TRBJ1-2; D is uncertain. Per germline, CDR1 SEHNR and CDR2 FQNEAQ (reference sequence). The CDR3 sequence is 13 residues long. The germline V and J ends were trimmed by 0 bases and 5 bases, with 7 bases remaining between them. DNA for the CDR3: TGTGCCAGCAGCTTAGCCCGGGGATATGGCTACACCTTC. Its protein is CASSLARGYGYTF.

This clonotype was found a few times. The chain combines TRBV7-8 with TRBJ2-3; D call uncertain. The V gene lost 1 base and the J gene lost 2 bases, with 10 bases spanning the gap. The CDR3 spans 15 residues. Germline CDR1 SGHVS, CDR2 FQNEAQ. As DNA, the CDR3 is TGTGCCAGCAGCTTAGTTGGCGGTTACACAGATACGCAGTATTTT. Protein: CASSLVGGYTDTQYF.

CDR3 DNA sequence: TGCAGCGTTGAAGCCATAGACAGGGGACCCTACGAGCAGTACTTC. The encoded protein is CSVEAIDRGPYEQYF. The rearrangement joins TRBV29-1 to TRBJ2-7, with 8 bases fitting TRBD1. Per germline, CDR1 SQVTM and CDR2 ANQGSEA. The junction had 7 bases not matched to a gene; V was cut back by 1 base and J by 2 bases. This CDR3 is built from 15 residues.

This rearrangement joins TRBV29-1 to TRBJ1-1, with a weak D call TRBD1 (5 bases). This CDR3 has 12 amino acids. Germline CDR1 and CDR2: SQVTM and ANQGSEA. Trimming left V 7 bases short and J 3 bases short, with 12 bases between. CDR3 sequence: CSGQGGDTEAFF. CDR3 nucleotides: TGCAGCGGGCAGGGAGGGGACACTGAAGCTTTCTTT.

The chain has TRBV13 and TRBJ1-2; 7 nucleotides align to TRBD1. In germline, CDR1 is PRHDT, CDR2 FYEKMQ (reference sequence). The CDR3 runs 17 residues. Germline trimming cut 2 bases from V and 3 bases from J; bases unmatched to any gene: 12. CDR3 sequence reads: CASSLPPAGTADYGYTF. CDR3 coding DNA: TGTGCCAGCAGCTTACCCCCCGCTGGGACAGCCGACTATGGCTACACCTTC.

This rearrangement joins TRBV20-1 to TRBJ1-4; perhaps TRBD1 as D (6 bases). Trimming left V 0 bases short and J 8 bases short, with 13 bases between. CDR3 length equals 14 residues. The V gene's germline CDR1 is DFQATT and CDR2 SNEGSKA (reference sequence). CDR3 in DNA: TGCAGTGCTAGAGATACAGGGTCTCAAGAAAAACTGTTTTTT. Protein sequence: CSARDTGSQEKLFF.

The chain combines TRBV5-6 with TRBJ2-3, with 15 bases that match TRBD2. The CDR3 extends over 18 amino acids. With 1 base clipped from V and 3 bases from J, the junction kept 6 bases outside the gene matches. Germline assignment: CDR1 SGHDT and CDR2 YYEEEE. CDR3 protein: CASSLPGLAGGRTDTQYF. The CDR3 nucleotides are TGTGCCAGCAGCTTGCCGGGACTAGCGGGAGGAAGAACAGATACGCAGTATTTT.

CDR3 bases: TGTGCCAGCAGCTCAACTAGGATCAATGAGCAGTTCTTC. The encoded protein is CASSSTRINEQFF. V usage is TRBV7-2 and J usage is TRBJ2-1; D may be TRBD2 (5 bases). Germline V CDR1 and CDR2: SGHTA, FQGNSA. CDR3 length: 13 amino acids. V was trimmed by 4 bases and J by 6 bases, leaving 10 bases between them.

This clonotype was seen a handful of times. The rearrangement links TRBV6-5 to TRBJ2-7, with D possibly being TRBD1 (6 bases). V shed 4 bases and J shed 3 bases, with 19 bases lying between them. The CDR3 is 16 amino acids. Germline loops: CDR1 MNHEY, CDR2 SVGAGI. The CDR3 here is CASSLGTKTGNYEQYF. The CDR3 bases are TGTGCCAGCAGTTTGGGGACGAAGACAGGAAACTACGAGCAGTACTTC.

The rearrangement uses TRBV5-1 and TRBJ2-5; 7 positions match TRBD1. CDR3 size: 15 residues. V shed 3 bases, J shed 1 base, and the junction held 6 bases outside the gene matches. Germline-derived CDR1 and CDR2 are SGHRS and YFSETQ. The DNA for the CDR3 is TGCGCCAGCAGCTCCCCTGAGGGGGCCCAAGAGACCCAGTACTTC. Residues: CASSSPEGAQETQYF.

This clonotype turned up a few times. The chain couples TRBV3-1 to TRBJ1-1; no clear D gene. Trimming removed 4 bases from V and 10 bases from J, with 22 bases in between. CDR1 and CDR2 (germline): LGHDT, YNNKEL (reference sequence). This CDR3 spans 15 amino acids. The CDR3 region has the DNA TGTGCCAGCAGCCCCGTGGAAGGGCTTGGATGGGGAGCTTTCTTT. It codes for CASSPVEGLGWGAFF. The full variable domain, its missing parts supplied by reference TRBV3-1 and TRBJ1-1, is DTAVSQTPKYLVTQMGNDKSIKCEQNLGHDTMYWYKQDSKKFLKIMFSYNNKELIINETVPNRFSPKSPDKAHLNLHINSLELGDSAVYFCASSPVEGLGWGAFFGQGTRLTVV.

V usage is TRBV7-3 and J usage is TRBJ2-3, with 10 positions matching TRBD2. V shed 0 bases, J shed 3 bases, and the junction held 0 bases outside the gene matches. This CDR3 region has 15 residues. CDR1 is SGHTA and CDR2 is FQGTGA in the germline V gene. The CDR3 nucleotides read TGTGCCAGCAGCTTAACTAGCGGGAGGACAGATACGCAGTATTTT. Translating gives CASSLTSGRTDTQYF.

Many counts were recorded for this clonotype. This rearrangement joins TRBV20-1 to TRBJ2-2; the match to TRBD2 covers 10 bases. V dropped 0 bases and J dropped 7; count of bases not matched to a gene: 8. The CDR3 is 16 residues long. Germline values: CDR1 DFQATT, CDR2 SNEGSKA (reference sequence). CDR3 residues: CSARDQRAGGYGELFF. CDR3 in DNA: TGCAGTGCTAGAGATCAGAGAGCGGGAGGGTACGGGGAGCTGTTTTTT.

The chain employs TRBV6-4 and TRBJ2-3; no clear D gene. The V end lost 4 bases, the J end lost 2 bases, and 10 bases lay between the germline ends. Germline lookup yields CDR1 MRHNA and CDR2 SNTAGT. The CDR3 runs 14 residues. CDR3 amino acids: CASSASLNTDTQYF. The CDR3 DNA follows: TGTGCCAGCAGTGCTAGTCTGAACACAGATACGCAGTATTTT.

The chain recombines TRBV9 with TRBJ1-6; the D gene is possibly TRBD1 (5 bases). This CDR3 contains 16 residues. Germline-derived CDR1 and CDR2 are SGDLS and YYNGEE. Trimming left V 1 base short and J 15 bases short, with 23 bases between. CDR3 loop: CASSVSTRDGENYLHF. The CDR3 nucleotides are TGTGCCAGCAGCGTATCAACCCGGGACGGTGAGAATTACCTCCACTTT.

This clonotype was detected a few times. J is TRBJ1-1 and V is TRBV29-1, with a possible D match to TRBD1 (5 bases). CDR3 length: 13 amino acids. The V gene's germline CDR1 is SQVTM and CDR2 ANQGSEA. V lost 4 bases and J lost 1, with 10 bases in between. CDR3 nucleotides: TGCAGCGTTGTTCAGGGCCAGAACACTGAAGCTTTCTTT. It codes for CSVVQGQNTEAFF.

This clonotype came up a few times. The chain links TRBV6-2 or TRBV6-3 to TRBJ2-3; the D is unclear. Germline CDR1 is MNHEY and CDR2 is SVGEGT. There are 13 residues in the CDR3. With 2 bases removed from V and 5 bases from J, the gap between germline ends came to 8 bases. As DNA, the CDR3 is TGTGCCAGCAGTTACCAGGTCCGAGATACGCAGTATTTT. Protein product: CASSYQVRDTQYF.

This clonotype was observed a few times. The CDR3 loop reads CASSQGRLVTEAFF. The DNA of the CDR3 is TGTGCCAGCAGTCAGGGGAGACTAGTGACTGAAGCTTTCTTT. This chain links TRBV12-3 or TRBV12-4 with TRBJ1-1; TRBD1 is a possible D gene (6 bases). V lost 5 bases, J lost 5 bases, and 15 bases lay in between. The CDR3 is 14 residues long.